What follows describes a single T cell receptor beta chain. The data derive from a study of blood T cell repertoires in COVID-19. The CDR3 loop spans 15 amino acids. V lost 6 bases to trimming and J lost 3 bases; unmatched junction nucleotides: 8. Germline CDR1 and CDR2: SNHLY and FYNNEI. In the original workflow: Nucleated cell number was recorded as an estimate derived from reference gene primer amplification. Generated by immunoSEQ multiplex PCR, the TCRdb table keeps only in-frame clones and is missing some. V and J calls and clone size are copied from that table; D and trimming were computed from the DNA. The sample contains approximately 290,000 clones, roughly 84% of which appear only once.

The sequence was collected from a human donor with COVID-19, enrolled during active disease. The donor label of this sample is uncertain. The sample taken for sequencing was peripheral blood. The chain couples TRBV2 to TRBJ1-2; 9 positions agree with TRBD1. The CDR3 DNA reads TGTGCCAGCAGCGCCGGACAGGGGCCATACTATGGCTACACCTTC. Translation gives CASSAGQGPYYGYTF.